The 32 T cell receptor beta chains reported below all come from one sample, sequenced in a study of T cell responses to AZD1222 COVID-19 vaccine (dated by TCRdb to 2020 to 2023). The time point label for this specimen denotes: about 28 days (+/-7) after the second vaccine dose. Libraries were prepared through the immunoSEQ multiplex PCR assay. In TCRdb, the immuneACCESS table is reduced to in-frame sequences with V and J assigned. These tables do not hold every clone; where another copy was compared, an unresolved V gene accounts for under half, and the others remain unexplained. Present in this sample are some 180,000 clones, 90% to 95% of which were seen just once. 1.5% to 2% of the sample lies in the top ten. The sequences come from peripheral blood, collected 28 days after the second AZD1222 dose. The receptor source for this set is an adult who received the AZD1222 COVID-19 vaccine.

The rearrangement joins TRBV27 to TRBJ2-1; D tentatively reads TRBD1 or TRBD2 (5 bases each). This CDR3 comprises 14 residues. Trimming stripped 2 bases from V and 12 bases from J, with 17 bases between. Germline CDR1 reads MNHEY; CDR2 reads SMNVEV (reference sequence). The CDR3 bases are TGTGCCAGCAGTTTAGAGGGGATGGCCCTTTCGCAGTTCTTC. Its translation: CASSLEGMALSQFF.

The chain links TRBV12-3 or TRBV12-4 to TRBJ2-5; D is possibly TRBD1 or TRBD2 (6 bases each). The CDR3 sequence is 13 residues long. The V gene lost 5 bases and the J gene lost 6 bases, with 13 bases spanning the gap. CDR3 loop: CASSRQEGQTQYF. Here the CDR3 DNA reads TGTGCCAGCAGTCGACAGGAGGGACAGACCCAGTACTTC.

The rearrangement joins TRBV5-6 to TRBJ1-5, with 8 bases fitting TRBD1. The germline CDR1 and CDR2 sequences are SGHDT and YYEEEE. This CDR3 has 14 amino acids. The V gene end was trimmed by 4 bases and the J gene end by 5 bases; junction bases not matched to a gene: 5. CDR3 protein: CASSVGQGDQPQHF. Here the CDR3 DNA reads TGTGCCAGCAGCGTCGGACAGGGTGATCAGCCCCAGCATTTT.

The chain recombines TRBV19 with TRBJ1-5; D perhaps matches TRBD1 (6 bases). The V gene's germline CDR1 is LNHDA and CDR2 SQIVND (reference sequence). V lost 2 bases, J lost 11 bases, and 16 bases lay in between. CDR3 length: 14 residues. CDR3 in amino acids: CASSIQGPIVAQHF. The CDR3 nucleotides are TGTGCCAGTAGTATACAGGGGCCGATTGTCGCCCAGCATTTT.

The CDR3 loop is CASSALGLGEQFF. CDR3 DNA sequence: TGTGCCAGCAGTGCCCTAGGGTTAGGTGAGCAGTTCTTC. The chain carries TRBV2 and TRBJ2-1; D gene ambiguous. This CDR3 has 13 residues. Trimming cost V 4 bases and J 9 bases, with 13 bases left between them. Germline V CDR1 and CDR2: SNHLY, FYNNEI.

This clone was picked up one time. This sequence joins TRBV27 and TRBJ1-5, with D perhaps matching TRBD1 (5 bases). Germline assignment: CDR1 MNHEY and CDR2 SMNVEV (reference sequence). The CDR3 spans 18 residues. The V end was cut by 5 bases, the J end by 1 base, with 21 bases between. The CDR3 loop is CASSPHRTRTVSNQPQHF. CDR3 nucleotides: TGTGCCAGCAGTCCTCACCGGACAAGAACGGTAAGCAATCAGCCCCAGCATTTT.

This chain joins TRBV6-2 or TRBV6-3 and TRBJ2-2; 8 positions agree with TRBD1. The CDR3 runs to 17 residues. Germline-derived CDR1 and CDR2 are MNHEY and SVGEGT. With V trimmed by 2 bases and J by 5 bases, 10 bases remained unmatched. The CDR3 DNA follows: TGTGCCAGCAGTTACGACAAGACAGGGGCCCCAACCGGGGAGCTGTTTTTT. Its protein is CASSYDKTGAPTGELFF.

The J gene is TRBJ1-2, the V gene TRBV7-2; the D is unclear. The CDR3 sequence is 13 residues long. V was shortened by 5 bases and J by 3 bases, with 10 bases between the two germline ends. Per germline, CDR1 SGHTA and CDR2 FQGNSA. CDR3 DNA: TGTGCCAGCAGCCCGGAATCCTACTATGGCTACACCTTC. This encodes CASSPESYYGYTF. Looking up the rest from reference TRBV7-2 and TRBJ1-2 gives the full variable domain: GAGVSQSPSNKVTEKGKDVELRCDPISGHTALYWYRQSLGQGLEFLIYFQGNSAPDKSGLPSDRFSAERTGGSVSTLTIQRTQQEDSAVYLCASSPESYYGYTFGSGTRLTVV.

The V and J genes are TRBV18 and TRBJ1-2; no reliable D call. In germline, CDR1 is KGHSH, CDR2 LQKENI. This CDR3 is built from 16 residues. Trimming took 0 bases from V and 4 from J, leaving 15 bases between them. The CDR3 bases are TGTGCCAGCTCACCACCGAATCTAGGACCGGGCTATGGCTACACCTTC. It encodes CASSPPNLGPGYGYTF.

This rearrangement joins TRBV10-2 to TRBJ2-1; D gene ambiguous. V was shortened by 3 bases and J by 3 bases, with 0 bases between the two germline ends. The CDR3 consists of 11 residues. Germline-derived CDR1 and CDR2 are WSHSY and SAAADI. CDR3 in DNA: TGCGCCAGCAGTGACTACAATGAGCAGTTCTTC. It encodes CASSDYNEQFF.

V and J are TRBV11-2 and TRBJ2-1; TRBD2 aligns across 12 bases. This CDR3 has 16 amino acids. CDR1 and CDR2 (germline): SGHAT, FQNNGV. Trimming at V came to 4 bases and at J to 10 bases, leaving 11 bases not matched to a gene. Written as DNA, the CDR3 is TGTGCCAGCAGCTCTCATACACTAGCGGGGGGCGAGGAGCAGTTCTTC. Amino acid sequence: CASSSHTLAGGEEQFF.

This clone is a singleton in its sample. This sequence joins TRBV11-2 and TRBJ1-2; tentative D call: TRBD1 (5 bases). Trimming removed 5 bases from V and 4 bases from J, with 11 bases in between. CDR1 SGHAT and CDR2 FQNNGV come from the germline V gene. This CDR3 comprises 13 residues. CDR3 bases: TGTGCCAGCAGCCCCGGGGGGACCTATGGCTACACCTTC. This sequence encodes CASSPGGTYGYTF.

CDR3 DNA: TGTGCCAGCAGCTTACAGGCCACCCCGGGGGTGGCCCAGTACTTC. It translates to CASSLQATPGVAQYF. The chain links TRBV7-3 to TRBJ2-5; D possibly corresponds to TRBD2 (6 bases). Germline V gene sequence: CDR1 SGHTA, CDR2 FQGTGA. The V and J ends lost 2 bases and 9 bases respectively, with 19 bases between them. The CDR3 runs 15 residues. Drawing the rest from reference TRBV7-3 and TRBJ2-5, the complete variable domain is GAGVSQTPSNKVTEKGKYVELRCDPISGHTALYWYRQSLGQGPEFLIYFQGTGAADDSGLPNDRFFAVRPEGSVSTLKIQRTERGDSAVYLCASSLQATPGVAQYFGPGTRLLVL.

This chain uses TRBV9 with TRBJ2-5; maybe TRBD2 (6 bases). The CDR3 runs to 14 residues. Per the germline V gene, CDR1 is SGDLS and CDR2 is YYNGEE. Trimming stripped 4 bases from V and 5 bases from J, with 15 bases between. The CDR3 nucleotides read TGTGCCAGCAGCTATTCGCGGGACGGGGAGACCCAGTACTTC. Its protein product is CASSYSRDGETQYF. Full variable domain (remainder filled in from reference TRBV9 and TRBJ2-5): DSGVTQTPKHLITATGQRVTLRCSPRSGDLSVYWYQQSLDQGLQFLIQYYNGEERAKGNILERFSAQQFPDLHSELNLSSLELGDSALYFCASSYSRDGETQYFGPGTRLLVL.

This clone occurred once. This CDR3 is CASSESVRVAGINSPLHF. The DNA of the CDR3 is TGCGCCAGCAGTGAGTCGGTGCGTGTGGCTGGGATTAATTCACCCCTCCACTTT. The chain joins TRBV10-1 to TRBJ1-6; D remains unclear. Trimming pared 0 bases from V and 6 bases from J, leaving 18 bases between. Germline V lookup: CDR1 WNHNN, CDR2 SYGVQD (reference sequence). The CDR3 sequence is 18 residues long.

The rearrangement links TRBV4-1 to TRBJ2-3, with D maybe TRBD2 (5 bases). Germline V gene data show CDR1 as MGHRA and CDR2 as YSYEKL. The CDR3 covers 15 residues. Trimming removed 2 bases from V and 6 bases from J, with 15 bases in between. The CDR3 region has the DNA TGCGCCAGCAGCCAAACCGAGACCCGGAGGGATACGCAGTATTTT. It translates to CASSQTETRRDTQYF.

This rearrangement joins TRBV5-6 to TRBJ2-5; no definite D call. The CDR3 is 14 residues long. The V end was cut by 4 bases, the J end by 3 bases, with 13 bases between. Looked up from germline, CDR1 is SGHDT and CDR2 is YYEEEE. CDR3 DNA sequence: TGTGCCAGCAGCCCACCCGCGGTTGAAGAGACCCAGTACTTC. Its protein is CASSPPAVEETQYF.

This chain connects TRBV6-5 to TRBJ2-6, with 7 bases fitting TRBD1. From germline, CDR1 is MNHEY and CDR2 SVGAGI. With V trimmed by 7 bases and J by 0 bases, 3 bases remained unmatched. The CDR3 is made up of 15 amino acids. The CDR3 DNA sequence: TGTGCCAGCAACAGGGGTTCCTCTGGGGCCAACGTCCTGACTTTC. This codes for CASNRGSSGANVLTF.

The chain couples TRBV19 to TRBJ2-7; D possibly uses TRBD1 or TRBD2 (5 bases each). This CDR3 contains 15 residues. Germline V gives CDR1 LNHDA, CDR2 SQIVND (reference sequence). Trimming left V 3 bases short and J 2 bases short, with 14 bases between. CDR3 in amino acids: CASSMSQGPTYEQYF. The CDR3 DNA sequence: TGTGCCAGTAGTATGAGCCAGGGACCGACCTACGAGCAGTACTTC.

This clone came up once. V and J are TRBV18 and TRBJ1-1; D is unresolved. The CDR3 is 13 residues long. Germline loops: CDR1 KGHSH, CDR2 LQKENI. V shed 4 bases and J shed 6 bases, with 12 bases lying between them. CDR3 in amino acids: CASSRAVEAEAFF. The CDR3 coding sequence is TGTGCCAGCTCACGGGCGGTTGAGGCTGAAGCTTTCTTT.

The chain links TRBV19 to TRBJ1-3; D is uncertain. The germline V and J ends were trimmed by 3 bases and 0 bases, with 15 bases remaining between them. The CDR3 is made up of 17 amino acids. Germline CDR1 is LNHDA and CDR2 is SQIVND (reference sequence). CDR3 sequence reads: CASSIAAGAFSGNTIYF. DNA of the CDR3: TGTGCCAGTAGTATCGCCGCAGGCGCGTTCTCTGGAAACACCATATATTTT.

The chain couples TRBV5-1 to TRBJ1-3; D ambiguous. Trimming left V 0 bases short and J 5 bases short, with 15 bases between. The CDR3 contains 16 residues. Germline CDR1 is SGHRS and CDR2 is YFSETQ. The CDR3 DNA reads TGCGCCAGCAGCTTGGGCTCTCCGAATACGAGAAACACCATATATTTT. Translating gives CASSLGSPNTRNTIYF. Using reference TRBV5-1 and TRBJ1-3 for the parts outside the CDR3, the full variable domain is KAGVTQTPRYLIKTRGQQVTLSCSPISGHRSVSWYQQTPGQGLQFLFEYFSETQRNKGNFPGRFSGRQFSNSRSEMNVSTLELGDSALYLCASSLGSPNTRNTIYFGEGSWLTVV.

J is TRBJ1-5 and V is TRBV18; D is undetermined. The length of the CDR3 is 13 residues. From germline, CDR1 is KGHSH and CDR2 LQKENI. V was clipped by 2 bases and J by 6 bases, with 8 bases between them. CDR3 amino acids: CASSPDSTQPQHF. Written as DNA, the CDR3 is TGTGCCAGCTCACCAGACTCCACTCAGCCCCAGCATTTT. Looking up the rest from reference TRBV18 and TRBJ1-5 gives the full variable domain: NAGVMQNPRHLVRRRGQEARLRCSPMKGHSHVYWYRQLPEEGLKFMVYLQKENIIDESGMPKERFSAEFPKEGPSILRIQQVVRGDSAAYFCASSPDSTQPQHFGDGTRLSIL.

The genes are TRBV2 and TRBJ2-5; either TRBD1 or TRBD2 may supply D (5 bases each). Trimming took off 8 bases at V and 1 base at J, with 20 bases between the two ends. The V gene's germline CDR1 is SNHLY and CDR2 FYNNEI. The CDR3 spans 16 residues. The CDR3 coding sequence is TGTGCCAGCCGTAGCTACCTAGCAAGGGGCCAAGAGACCCAGTACTTC. It is translated as CASRSYLARGQETQYF.

The chain uses TRBV7-2 and TRBJ1-3; D possibly corresponds to TRBD1 (5 bases). Germline CDR1 SGHTA, CDR2 FQGNSA. This CDR3 is built from 17 residues. The V end lost 5 bases, the J end lost 2 bases, and 19 bases lay between the germline ends. CDR3 sequence (DNA): TGTGCCAGCAGCCGTCGCCAGGGAGGTCCCCCTGGAAACACCATATATTTT. Translating gives CASSRRQGGPPGNTIYF.

The V call is TRBV12-3 or TRBV12-4, the J call TRBJ2-1; D call uncertain. The CDR3 spans 12 residues. Trimming pared 5 bases from V and 7 bases from J, leaving 9 bases between. The CDR3 DNA reads TGTGCCAGCAGTCCCTTTGGTAATGAGCAGTTCTTC. Protein sequence: CASSPFGNEQFF.

The V and J genes are TRBV2 and TRBJ2-7; D may be TRBD1 (5 bases). CDR3 size: 15 residues. Germline V gene sequence: CDR1 SNHLY, CDR2 FYNNEI. The V end lost 2 bases, the J end lost 9 bases, and 20 bases lay between the germline ends. The CDR3 bases are TGTGCCAGCAGTGAACAGGGCAGGGCGCTAAGAGGGCAGTACTTC. Encoded protein: CASSEQGRALRGQYF. Complete variable domain (other parts from reference TRBV2 and TRBJ2-7): EPEVTQTPSHQVTQMGQEVILRCVPISNHLYFYWYRQILGQKVEFLVSFYNNEISEKSEIFDDQFSVERPDGSNFTLKIRSTKLEDSAMYFCASSEQGRALRGQYFGPGTRLTVT.

The genes are TRBV12-3 or TRBV12-4 and TRBJ1-2; TRBD1 aligns across 7 bases. The V and J ends lost 6 bases and 5 bases, in that order; junction bases with no gene match: 6. The CDR3 runs to 13 residues. CDR3 nucleotides: TGTGCCAGCAGGAGGGACAGTCTATATGGCTACACCTTC. Its protein is CASRRDSLYGYTF.

The chain has TRBV19 and TRBJ1-1; possible D gene TRBD1, 5 bases. There are 14 residues in the CDR3. Per germline, CDR1 LNHDA and CDR2 SQIVND (reference sequence). Trimming stripped 5 bases from V and 0 bases from J, with 10 bases between. The CDR3 here is CASSLGHLNTEAFF. CDR3 nucleotides: TGTGCCAGTAGTTTGGGGCACCTGAACACTGAAGCTTTCTTT.

This chain joins TRBV7-8 and TRBJ1-2; TRBD1 agrees at 7 bases. CDR3 length: 16 amino acids. The germline V gene encodes CDR1 SGHVS and CDR2 FQNEAQ. Trimming removed 1 base from V and 7 bases from J; junction bases left unmatched: 12. CDR3 bases: TGTGCCAGCAGCTTAGTTCGACAGGGAATTACAAGTGGCTACACCTTC. Translation gives CASSLVRQGITSGYTF.

The chain links TRBV5-1 to TRBJ2-3; 8 nucleotides align to TRBD1. Germline trimming cut 0 bases from V and 2 bases from J; bases unmatched to any gene: 5. CDR3 length equals 16 residues. Germline-derived CDR1 and CDR2 are SGHRS and YFSETQ. The CDR3 spells CASSLDRGAHTDTQYF. CDR3 coding DNA: TGCGCCAGCAGCTTGGACAGGGGGGCCCACACAGATACGCAGTATTTT.

The chain joins TRBV5-1 to TRBJ2-6, with D perhaps TRBD1 (6 bases). The ends were cut back, 4 bases at V and 4 bases at J, with 15 bases in the middle. Germline lookup yields CDR1 SGHRS and CDR2 YFSETQ. The CDR3 is 16 amino acids. DNA for the CDR3: TGCGCCAGCAGCAAACAGGGTTATGACGGGGCCAACGTCCTGACTTTC. Residues: CASSKQGYDGANVLTF. The full variable domain, rest sourced from reference TRBV5-1 and TRBJ2-6, is KAGVTQTPRYLIKTRGQQVTLSCSPISGHRSVSWYQQTPGQGLQFLFEYFSETQRNKGNFPGRFSGRQFSNSRSEMNVSTLELGDSALYLCASSKQGYDGANVLTFGAGSRLTVL.